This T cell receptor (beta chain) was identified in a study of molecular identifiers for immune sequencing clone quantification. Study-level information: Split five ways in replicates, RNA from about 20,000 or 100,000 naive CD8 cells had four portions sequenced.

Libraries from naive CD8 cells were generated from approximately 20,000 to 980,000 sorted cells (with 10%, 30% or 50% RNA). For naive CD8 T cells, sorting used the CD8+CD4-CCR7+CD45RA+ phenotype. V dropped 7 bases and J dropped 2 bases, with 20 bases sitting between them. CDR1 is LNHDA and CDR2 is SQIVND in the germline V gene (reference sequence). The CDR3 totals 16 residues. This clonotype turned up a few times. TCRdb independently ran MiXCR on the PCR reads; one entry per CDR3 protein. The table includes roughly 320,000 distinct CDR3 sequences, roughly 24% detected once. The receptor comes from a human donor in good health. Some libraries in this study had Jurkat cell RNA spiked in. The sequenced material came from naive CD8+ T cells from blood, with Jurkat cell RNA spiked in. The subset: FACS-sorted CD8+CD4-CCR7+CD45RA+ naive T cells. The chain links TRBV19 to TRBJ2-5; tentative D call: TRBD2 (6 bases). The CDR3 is CASTNRWGGGQETQYF. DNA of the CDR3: TGTGCCAGTACCAATAGGTGGGGAGGCGGGCAAGAGACCCAGTACTTC.